The present entry profiles one T cell receptor beta chain with its context. Original processing methods: By means of reference gene primer amplification, nucleated cell counts were estimated. Clones were read by immunoSEQ multiplex PCR, and TCRdb kept only the in-frame ones, dropping some. Clonal size and the V and J genes are those of that table, whereas D and trimming came from the DNA. Of roughly 100,000 clones listed, about 87% are singletons. This sample was included in a study of blood T cell repertoires in COVID-19. Across the whole study: The cDNA or gDNA used as material had been derived from T cells, B-cell-depleted T cells, or PBMCs.

Sequences were obtained from peripheral blood. The sequence came from a man older than 75 with acute or convalescent COVID-19.

The chain's CDR3 is CSARDSGEAFF. As DNA, the CDR3 is TGCAGTGCTAGAGACAGCGGGGAAGCTTTCTTT. The gene calls are TRBV20-1 and TRBJ1-1; the D is unclear. Germline assignment: CDR1 DFQATT and CDR2 SNEGSKA (reference sequence). This CDR3 region has 11 residues. Trimming shortened V by 0 bases and J by 8 bases, and 7 bases separated the two germline ends.